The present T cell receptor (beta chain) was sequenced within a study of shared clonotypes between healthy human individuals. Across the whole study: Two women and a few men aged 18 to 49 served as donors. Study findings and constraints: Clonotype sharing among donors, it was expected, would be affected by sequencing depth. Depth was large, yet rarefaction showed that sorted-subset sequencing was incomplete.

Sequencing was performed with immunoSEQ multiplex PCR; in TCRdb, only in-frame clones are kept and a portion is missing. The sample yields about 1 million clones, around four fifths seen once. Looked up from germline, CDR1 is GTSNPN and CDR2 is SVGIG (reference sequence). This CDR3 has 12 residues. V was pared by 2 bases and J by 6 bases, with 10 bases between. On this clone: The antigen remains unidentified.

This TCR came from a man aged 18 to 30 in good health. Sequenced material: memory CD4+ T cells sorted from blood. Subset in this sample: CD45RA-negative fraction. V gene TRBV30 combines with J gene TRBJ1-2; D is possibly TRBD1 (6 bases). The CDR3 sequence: CAWSFQGHGYTF. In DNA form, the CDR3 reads TGTGCCTGGAGTTTCCAGGGGCATGGCTACACCTTC.